The rows below give T cell receptor beta chains drawn from one sample of a study of blood T cell repertoires in COVID-19. Clones were read by immunoSEQ multiplex PCR, and TCRdb kept only the in-frame ones, dropping some. The sample holds fewer than 130,000 clones, approximately 79% seen once. Sequenced input: peripheral blood. The receptors stem from a woman of 80 years or more with active or convalescent COVID-19. The CDR3 runs from the conserved cysteine through the conserved F or W. D genes are given only for firm matches. The listing skips clone size in some rows; elsewhere it reads once, few, many or a size class.

D,size,V,J,DNA,CDR3
TRBD1,NA,TRBV6-6,TRBJ1-2,TGTGCCACCGATGACAGGGGGCGCGCTGGTGGCTACACCTTC,CATDDRGRAGGYTF
NA,NA,TRBV23-1,TRBJ2-5,TGCGCCAGCAGTCAATCCGGGGTCCCCCACGGGAATTTGGAGACCCAGTACTTC,CASSQSGVPHGNLETQYF
TRBD2,NA,TRBV4-2,TRBJ2-5,TGTGCCAGCAGCCAGAGTAGCGGGAGGCGGCCAGAGACCCAGTACTTC,CASSQSSGRRPETQYF
NA,NA,TRBV4-2,TRBJ2-7,TGTGCCAGCAGCCAAGTTGACGGCGCCAGCGGGCACCCCTACGAGCAGTACTTC,CASSQVDGASGHPYEQYF
TRBD1,once,TRBV19,TRBJ1-2,TGTGCCAGTAGTGTCTCCCCGGGACAGGGGAACTATGGCTACACCTTC,CASSVSPGQGNYGYTF
TRBD2,NA,TRBV11-3,TRBJ2-1,TGTGCCAGCAGTCAATTAGGGACTAGTAGCGGGAACTACAATGAGCAGTTCTTC,CASSQLGTSSGNYNEQFF
NA,NA,TRBV3-1/TRBV3-2,TRBJ2-7,TGTGCCACCCTGACAAACGTGCTTTGGCAGTACTTC,CATLTNVLWQYF
NA,NA,TRBV7-8,TRBJ2-1,TGTGCCAGCGCGCCTAGACTGGAGCCCTACAATGAGCAGTTCTTC,CASAPRLEPYNEQFF
TRBD2,NA,TRBV7-3,TRBJ2-2,TGTGCCAGCAGCTCTACCGGGACACCCGGGACTAGAGGCGCCGGGGAGCTGTTTTTT,CASSSTGTPGTRGAGELFF
TRBD2,NA,TRBV11-3,TRBJ2-2,TGTGCCAGCAGCTTAGGTTTGCTAGCGGGAGACGCCGGGGAGCTGTTTTTT,CASSLGLLAGDAGELFF
TRBD1,NA,TRBV5-1,TRBJ1-1,TGCGCCAGCAGCTCCACAGGGGGTCGTACTGAAGCTTTCTTT,CASSSTGGRTEAFF
NA,once,TRBV3-1/TRBV3-2,TRBJ1-1,TGTGCCAGCAGCCAAAGACAGGACACTGAAGCTTTCTTT,CASSQRQDTEAFF
NA,NA,TRBV7-3,TRBJ2-3,TGTGCCAGCAGCTCGGGACTCGGCACAGATACGCAGTATTTT,CASSSGLGTDTQYF
NA,few,TRBV24-1,TRBJ1-1,TGTGCCACCGGCACTAAGGACACTGAAGCTTTCTTT,CATGTKDTEAFF
TRBD1,few,TRBV6-6,TRBJ2-2,TGTGCCAGCAGGCCGACAGGGTGGGGCGGGGAGCTGTTTTTT,CASRPTGWGGELFF
NA,NA,TRBV5-1,TRBJ1-1,TGCGCCAGCAGAGGAGTTTTTACAGGGAACACTGAAGCTTTCTTT,CASRGVFTGNTEAFF
TRBD2,NA,TRBV5-1,TRBJ2-1,TGCGCCAGCAGCTACTTAGCGGGAGGCTCCTACAATGAGCAGTTCTTC,CASSYLAGGSYNEQFF
NA,NA,TRBV10-3,TRBJ2-3,TGTGCCATCAGTGAGGTAGAAACAGATACGCAGTATTTT,CAISEVETDTQYF
TRBD1,NA,TRBV6-6,TRBJ2-7,TGTGCCAGCAGTCGGGACAGGGAAAGGGTGCTCTCCTACGAGCAGTACTTC,CASSRDRERVLSYEQYF
TRBD1,NA,TRBV4-1,TRBJ2-7,TGCGCCAGCAGCCCCCGGACAGGGCCCCACGAGCAGTACTTC,CASSPRTGPHEQYF
NA,NA,TRBV7-9,TRBJ1-2,TGTGCCAGCAGCCTATCCCCAGGCCAGGATCTCTATGGCTACACCTTC,CASSLSPGQDLYGYTF
TRBD2,NA,TRBV7-8,TRBJ2-3,TGTGCCAGCAGCCGGATGAGCGGGAGTGATACGCAGTATTTT,CASSRMSGSDTQYF
NA,NA,TRBV2,TRBJ1-5,TGTGCCAGCAGTCGAATAGTACGCAATCAGCCCCAGCATTTT,CASSRIVRNQPQHF
TRBD2,NA,TRBV6-2/TRBV6-3,TRBJ2-1,TGTGCCAGCAGTTACGCAACGGGGGGGCCTAATGAGCAGTTCTTC,CASSYATGGPNEQFF
TRBD1,once,TRBV6-4,TRBJ2-1,TGTGCCAGCAGTGCGGGACAGGGGGCTCGTCAGCAGTTCTTC,CASSAGQGARQQFF
NA,once,TRBV11-3,TRBJ2-7,TGTGCCAGCAGCCCGGAGGATGACGGCTGCGAGCAGTACTTC,CASSPEDDGCEQYF
NA,NA,TRBV6-6,TRBJ1-2,TGTGCCAGCAGTTTCCCGGAGTCAGGGTGGAACTATGGCTACACCTTC,CASSFPESGWNYGYTF
NA,NA,TRBV2,TRBJ2-1,TGTGCCAGCAGTGAAAACCGCCGCGGTGAGCAGTTCTTC,CASSENRRGEQFF
NA,NA,TRBV2,TRBJ2-2,TGTGCCAGCAGTGAGAGACAGCTCACCGGGGAGCTGTTTTTT,CASSERQLTGELFF
TRBD2,NA,TRBV7-3,TRBJ2-7,TGTGCCAGCAGCTTGTTGGGCGGGAGTTCCTACGAGCAGTACTTC,CASSLLGGSSYEQYF
TRBD1,once,TRBV18,TRBJ2-6,TGTGCCAGCTCACCCCCATGGGGCAGGGGGCTTCTATCTGGGGCCAACGTCCTGACTTTC,CASSPPWGRGLLSGANVLTF
TRBD1,few,TRBV18,TRBJ1-1,TGTGCCAGCTCCCTTGACAGGGGGGTCACTGAAGCTTTCTTT,CASSLDRGVTEAFF
NA,NA,TRBV5-1,TRBJ2-1,TGCGCCAGCAGCTCGAACGGACTATTTGTCGGCCGGCCGAGCTCCTACAATGAGCAGTTCTTC,CASSSNGLFVGRPSSYNEQFF
NA,NA,TRBV4-1,TRBJ1-2,TGCGCCAGCAGCCAAGGAGAACTTAACTATGGCTACACCTTC,CASSQGELNYGYTF
NA,few,TRBV19,TRBJ2-2,TGTGCCAGTAGTCTGGGGGCTGCCACCGGGGAGCTGTTTTTT,CASSLGAATGELFF
NA,NA,TRBV6-2/TRBV6-3,TRBJ2-3,TGTGCCAGCAGTTACGGCGGAACAGATACGCAGTATTTT,CASSYGGTDTQYF
TRBD1,NA,TRBV18,TRBJ1-3,TGTGCCAGCTCACCTGGGACAGGACCATTTAGAGGCCACACCATATATTTT,CASSPGTGPFRGHTIYF
NA,NA,TRBV15,TRBJ1-1,TGTGCCACCACCCCCCGTCTGTCCGGGGACACTGAAGCTTTCTTT,CATTPRLSGDTEAFF
TRBD1,NA,TRBV30,TRBJ2-6,TGTGCCTGGGGGACAGGGGGAATCTTGGGGGCCAACGTCCTGACTTTC,CAWGTGGILGANVLTF
NA,NA,TRBV9,TRBJ2-7,TGTGCCAGCAGCGTAGGACCGAAAGCGTGGGAGCAGTACTTC,CASSVGPKAWEQYF
NA,NA,TRBV5-1,TRBJ2-1,TGCGCCAGCAGCTCAGCGGAAGGGCCCTACAATGAGCAGTTCTTC,CASSSAEGPYNEQFF
NA,NA,TRBV5-1,TRBJ2-2,TGCGCCAGCACCCCGCTAGCGCTCAATATGAACACCGGGGAGCTGTTTTTT,CASTPLALNMNTGELFF
NA,NA,TRBV3-1/TRBV3-2,TRBJ2-1,TGTGCCAGCAGCCAATACTACTACAATGAGCAGTTCTTC,CASSQYYYNEQFF
TRBD2,NA,TRBV7-9,TRBJ2-4,TGTGCCAGCAGCTTAGGACTAGCTAAGGCCAAAAACATTCAGTACTTC,CASSLGLAKAKNIQYF
TRBD2,NA,TRBV9,TRBJ2-1,TGTGCCAGCACGGGGACTAGCTCAGAATTACATGAGCAGTTCTTC,CASTGTSSELHEQFF
NA,NA,TRBV5-5,TRBJ2-5,TGTGCCAGCAGCCCCAACCCAGGGGGGAGTAGGGGGTCCCAGTACTTC,CASSPNPGGSRGSQYF
NA,NA,TRBV6-5,TRBJ2-1,TGTGCCAGCAGTTCCCGACTAAAGCAGTTCTTC,CASSSRLKQFF
NA,few,TRBV2,TRBJ1-4,TGTGCCAGCAGTGTCGAGGGCTTGAGCGAAAAACTGTTTTTT,CASSVEGLSEKLFF
NA,NA,TRBV5-4,TRBJ1-1,TGTGCCAGCAGCTTAGAGGGTAGCACTGAAGCTTTCTTT,CASSLEGSTEAFF
NA,NA,TRBV20-1,TRBJ1-2,TGCAGTGCTAGTCGCCCGGGTTGGAACTATGGCTACACCTTC,CSASRPGWNYGYTF